The entry below describes one TCR beta chain. At sampling all donors were nominally healthy, likely with unrecorded immune exposures. These data originate in a study of cytomegalovirus exposure and HLA in healthy donors. The PCR made use of 60 Vbeta and 13 Jbeta primers. The method was immunoSEQ multiplex PCR; TCRdb's version includes in-frame clones alone and lacks a portion of them. The table records 250,000 or so clones, around 81% of them present only once. This clonotype was sampled from a woman aged 60-75 years in good health and CMV-seropositive. The specimen was PBMCs.

The chain's CDR3 is CASSPGDSLNYGYTF. CDR3 nucleotides: TGTGCCAGCTCCCCCGGGGACAGCCTTAACTATGGCTACACCTTC. The chain combines TRBV18 with TRBJ1-2; 7 positions agree with TRBD1. Germline-derived CDR1 and CDR2 are KGHSH and LQKENI. The length of the CDR3 is 15 residues. The J segment lost 1 base and the V segment lost 6 bases, leaving 8 bases of the junction unmatched.